This T cell receptor (beta chain) is drawn from a study of Ad26.COV2.S vaccination and SARS-CoV-2 variants. Study in general: In the study, Ad26.COV2.S was injected intramuscularly once, or twice 56 days apart.

A remark on this clone: Its specificity is not known.

Study-wide findings and caveats: Spike-specific CD8+ and CD4+ T cell responses reportedly showed substantial breadth after vaccination.

Treatment meaning: around 19 received Ad26.COV2.S at low or high dose, single or two shots; about five received placebo; per-sample allocation not given. The study sampled participants on day 63 after the first vaccine or placebo injection. Data came from immunoSEQ multiplex PCR; TCRdb stores just in-frame clones and leaves some out. The sample consists of 410,000 or so clones, 75% to 95% of them appearing once. CDR1 and CDR2 from the germline V gene are MNHEY and SVGAGI. Trimming removed 2 bases at V and 6 bases at J, with 8 bases between. The CDR3 has 13 amino acids. The J gene is TRBJ1-5, the V gene TRBV6-5, with no clear D. This receptor was identified in a person aged 18-60 years who received the Ad26.COV2.S COVID-19 vaccine or a placebo. Material: peripheral blood, obtained in a trial of Ad26.COV2.S vaccine versus placebo. The CDR3 DNA reads TGTGCCAGCAGTTACGGGAACCGTCAGCCCCAGCATTTT. It yields the protein CASSYGNRQPQHF.